This T cell receptor beta chain is from a study of blood T cells in healthy people across ages. General observations from the study: Fewer expanded clones and more diversity marked long-lived versus aged donors.

In regard to this clonotype: Its antigen is undetermined.

Samples had at least 6.5 million PBMCs isolated from them. Total RNA amounts of at least 6 micrograms were extracted per sample. A second PCR, run for roughly 7 to 11 cycles, used a sample-barcoded 5' primer plus a J-beta primer mix. TCRdb fed the 5' RACE reads into MiXCR, producing one record per CDR3 protein. The sample records over 1.5 million distinct CDR3 sequences, 49% being singletons. Germline V CDR1 and CDR2: SGHTA, FQGNSA. V lost 5 bases, J lost 0 bases, and 14 bases lay in between. The CDR3 covers 15 residues. The J gene is TRBJ2-7, the V gene TRBV7-2; D is perhaps TRBD1 (5 bases). This TCR derives from a woman aged 40 to 50 in good health. Input material: blood. The CDR3: CASSPGQRSSYEQYF. The CDR3 coding sequence is TGTGCCAGCAGCCCAGGGCAAAGGAGCTCCTACGAGCAGTACTTC.